One and the same sample provided the 18 T cell receptor beta chains below, sequenced in a study of blood T cell repertoires in COVID-19. The protocol was immunoSEQ multiplex PCR, while the TCRdb copy is restricted to in-frame clones and leaves out a portion. The sample includes roughly 250,000 clones, approximately 88% of them seen just once. The sample comprised PBMCs or T cells enriched from blood (not recorded which). These receptors all stem from a woman aged 40 to 49 who had been exposed to COVID-19.

The rearrangement links TRBV7-6 to TRBJ2-7; no firm D call. V lost 5 bases and J 3 bases, leaving 17 bases between the germline ends. CDR3 length equals 15 residues. Germline CDR1 and CDR2: SGHVS and FNYEAQ. CDR3 in DNA: TGTGCCAGCAGCCCCATTGTAAACAGCCTCTACGAGCAGTACTTC. It codes for CASSPIVNSLYEQYF.

This sequence joins TRBV4-3 and TRBJ2-2; 7 bases match TRBD1. The trim removed 5 bases at V and 2 bases at J, leaving 14 bases unmatched. The CDR3 runs 18 residues. Germline values: CDR1 LGHNA, CDR2 YSLEER. The CDR3 is CASSALINRGRNTGELFF. The DNA of the CDR3 is TGCGCCAGCAGCGCACTCATCAACAGGGGACGAAACACCGGGGAGCTGTTTTTT.

In DNA form, the CDR3 reads TGTGCCAGCAGCGACCGGACAGGGGCTGAAGGACGGTCGGGTAATTCACCCCTCCACTTT. This translates into CASSDRTGAEGRSGNSPLHF. The chain recombines TRBV14 with TRBJ1-6; 9 nucleotides align to TRBD1. V dropped 5 bases and J dropped 6; count of bases not matched to a gene: 20. CDR1 and CDR2 from the germline V gene are SGHDN and FVKESK. CDR3 size: 20 residues.

V is TRBV7-2 and J is TRBJ2-1; the match to TRBD1 covers 10 bases. Trimming cost V 5 bases and J 5 bases; bases outside gene matches: 9. Germline V CDR1 and CDR2: SGHTA, FQGNSA. CDR3 size: 16 residues. CDR3 in amino acids: CASSPWGQGLDNEQFF. CDR3 DNA sequence: TGTGCCAGCAGCCCCTGGGGACAGGGGTTGGACAATGAGCAGTTCTTC.

The rearrangement links TRBV11-2 to TRBJ2-7; a possible D gene is TRBD1 (5 bases). Germline-derived CDR1 and CDR2 are SGHAT and FQNNGV. This CDR3 has 13 residues. Trimming took 5 bases from V and 6 from J, leaving 14 bases between them. In DNA form, the CDR3 reads TGTGCCAGCAGCCCCCACTTGGGGCGCGAGCAGTACGTC. Translation gives CASSPHLGREQYV.

This rearrangement joins TRBV4-1 to TRBJ2-2, with a possible D match to TRBD2 (5 bases). The germline V gene has CDR1 MGHRA and CDR2 YSYEKL. Trimming left V 0 bases short and J 7 bases short, with 9 bases between. The CDR3 runs to 14 residues. Here the CDR3 reads CASSQEDGDGELFF. CDR3 nucleotide sequence: TGCGCCAGCAGCCAAGAAGACGGGGACGGGGAGCTGTTTTTT.

This chain connects TRBV9 to TRBJ1-3; D remains ambiguous. Trimming pared 0 bases from V and 0 bases from J, leaving 7 bases between. From germline, CDR1 is SGDLS and CDR2 YYNGEE. The CDR3 is 15 residues long. The CDR3 nucleotides are TGTGCCAGCAGCGTAGACAGCCTCTCTGGAAACACCATATATTTT. It encodes CASSVDSLSGNTIYF.

Remarks on this clone: At one end the junction does not follow the germline gene, possibly because of a read error. The chain links TRBV5-1 to TRBJ1-2; D remains ambiguous. Germline lookup yields CDR1 SGHRS and CDR2 YFSETQ. This CDR3 spans 12 amino acids. As DNA, the CDR3 is TGTGCCAGCAGCTTGGGTTCGGAGGGCTACACCTTC. The encoded protein is CASSLGSEGYTF.

The chain is built from TRBV28 and TRBJ2-7; 11 bases are shared with TRBD1. This CDR3 region has 15 residues. Germline V lookup: CDR1 MDHEN, CDR2 SYDVKM. Trimming at V came to 8 bases and at J to 3 bases, leaving 9 bases not matched to a gene. The CDR3 loop is CASVSSGTGGYEQYF. The CDR3 DNA sequence: TGTGCCAGCGTATCCTCCGGGACAGGGGGCTACGAGCAGTACTTC.

The CDR3 sequence: CASGSVTDTQYF. CDR3 coding DNA: TGTGCCAGCGGTTCGGTCACAGATACGCAGTATTTT. The V and J genes are TRBV2 and TRBJ2-3; D not certain. CDR3 length: 12 residues. Trimming took 8 bases from V and 2 from J, leaving 8 bases between them. Germline-derived CDR1 and CDR2 are SNHLY and FYNNEI.

This clone has a handful of counts. The rearrangement links TRBV7-9 to TRBJ1-1; 10 positions agree with TRBD1. This CDR3 comprises 13 residues. With V trimmed by 5 bases and J by 6 bases, 3 bases remained unmatched. Germline V CDR1 and CDR2: SEHNR, FQNEAQ (reference sequence). CDR3 nucleotides: TGTGCCAGCAGCCTCGGGACAGGGGCTGAAGCTTTCTTT. It codes for CASSLGTGAEAFF.

V is TRBV6-2 or TRBV6-3 and J is TRBJ1-1, with TRBD1 as a possible D gene (6 bases). This CDR3 contains 15 residues. V dropped 0 bases and J dropped 3 bases, with 11 bases sitting between them. The germline V gene has CDR1 MNHEY and CDR2 SVGEGT. The CDR3 DNA reads TGTGCCAGCAGTTACTCGGACCAGGGGTACACTGAAGCTTTCTTT. Protein: CASSYSDQGYTEAFF.

The DNA of the CDR3 is TGTGCCAGCAGCTCCCTCGGGGAGGAGCTGTTTTTT. Protein sequence: CASSSLGEELFF. The genes are TRBV13 and TRBJ2-2; possibly TRBD2 for D (5 bases). With 4 bases removed from V and 10 bases from J, the gap between germline ends came to 10 bases. Per the germline V gene, CDR1 is PRHDT and CDR2 is FYEKMQ (reference sequence). The CDR3 extends over 12 amino acids.

The rearrangement joins TRBV30 to TRBJ1-2; 9 bases are a match to TRBD1. This CDR3 contains 12 residues. CDR1 is GTSNPN and CDR2 is SVGIG in the germline V gene (reference sequence). V trimming: 4 bases; J trimming: 8 bases; junction bases outside the gene matches: 5. CDR3 in amino acids: CAWNRGHDGYTF. CDR3 in DNA: TGTGCCTGGAACAGGGGGCATGACGGCTACACCTTC.

The chain has TRBV7-2 and TRBJ1-6; a possible D gene is TRBD1 (6 bases). Trimming removed 3 bases from V and 4 bases from J, with 7 bases in between. The germline CDR1 and CDR2 sequences are SGHTA and FQGNSA. CDR3 length equals 14 residues. CDR3 sequence (DNA): TGTGCCAGCAGCTTTGGACAGTATAATTCACCCCTCCACTTT. Residues: CASSFGQYNSPLHF.

CDR3 in DNA: TGTGCCAGCAGCCAGAGGGACAGACTCAATCAGCCCCAGCATTTT. Translation: CASSQRDRLNQPQHF. The rearrangement uses TRBV13 and TRBJ1-5; TRBD1 matches at 7 bases. V was pared by 5 bases and J by 3 bases, with 7 bases of the junction left unmatched. Germline V gene sequence: CDR1 PRHDT, CDR2 FYEKMQ (reference sequence). The CDR3 is 15 residues long.

The chain is built from TRBV5-6 and TRBJ1-4; TRBD1 might be the D (5 bases). The V end was cut by 2 bases, the J end by 8 bases, with 10 bases between. CDR3 length: 13 amino acids. CDR1 SGHDT and CDR2 YYEEEE come from the germline V gene. DNA for the CDR3: TGTGCCAGCAGCTTACGGGGGGAGGAAAAACTGTTTTTT. It specifies CASSLRGEEKLFF.

This clone has a handful of counts. The chain recombines TRBV7-8 with TRBJ1-2; TRBD1 aligns across 7 bases. CDR1 is SGHVS and CDR2 is FQNEAQ in the germline V gene. Trimming removed 5 bases from V and 7 bases from J; junction bases left unmatched: 4. CDR3 length: 12 residues. The CDR3 is CASSRDRLGYTF. The DNA of the CDR3 is TGTGCCAGCAGCCGGGACAGACTTGGCTACACCTTC.